This T cell receptor (beta chain) emerged from a study of blood T cell repertoires in COVID-19. Study in general: Samples representing acute and convalescent COVID-19 were sourced from the United States, Italy and Spain. T cells, B-cell-depleted T cells, or PBMCs provided the cDNA or gDNA that served as material.

The Seattle patients joined while their infection was active and were tracked longitudinally afterward. CDR3 size: 14 residues. Germline CDR1 and CDR2: SGHRS and YFSETQ. Trimming took off 1 base at V and 4 bases at J, with 11 bases between the two ends. Methods used by the authors: Estimated nucleated cell counts came from reference gene primer amplification. Profiled with immunoSEQ multiplex PCR; TCRdb holds only in-frame clones, not every one. From that table come the V and J calls and clone size; the DNA was used to work out D and trimming. Here the sample spans 170,000 or so clones, roughly 83% being singletons.

The rearrangement uses TRBV5-1 and TRBJ1-2; no clear D. The source material was peripheral blood. The receptor was isolated from a woman in her forties with COVID-19, enrolled during active disease. CDR3 nucleotide sequence: TGCGCCAGCAGCTTGATTGAGCCCGGCTATGGCTACACCTTC. Protein product: CASSLIEPGYGYTF.